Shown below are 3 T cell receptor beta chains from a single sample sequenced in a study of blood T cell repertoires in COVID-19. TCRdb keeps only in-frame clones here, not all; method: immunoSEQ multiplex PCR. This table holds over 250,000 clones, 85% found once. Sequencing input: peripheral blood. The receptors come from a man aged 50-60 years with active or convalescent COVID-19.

The CDR3 loop reads CSVSGTSGRSSEQFF. The CDR3 DNA follows: TGCAGCGTTTCCGGGACTAGCGGGAGGAGTAGTGAGCAGTTCTTC. The chain is built from TRBV29-1 and TRBJ2-1, with 15 bases lining up with TRBD2. Trimming took 5 bases from V and 9 from J; bases not matched to a gene: 8. The CDR3 length is 15 residues. Germline loops: CDR1 SQVTM, CDR2 ANQGSEA.

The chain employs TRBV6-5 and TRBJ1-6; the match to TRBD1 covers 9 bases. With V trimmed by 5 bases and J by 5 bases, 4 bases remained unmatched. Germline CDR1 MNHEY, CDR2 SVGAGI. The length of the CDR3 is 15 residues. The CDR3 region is CASSLGDRDNSPLHF. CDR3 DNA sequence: TGTGCCAGCAGTCTTGGGGACAGGGATAATTCACCCCTCCACTTT.

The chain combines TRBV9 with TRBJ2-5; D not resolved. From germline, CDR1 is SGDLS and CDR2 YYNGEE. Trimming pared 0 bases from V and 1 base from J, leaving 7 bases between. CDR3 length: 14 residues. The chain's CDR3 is CASSVGVGQETQYF. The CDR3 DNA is TGTGCCAGCAGCGTAGGAGTCGGCCAAGAGACCCAGTACTTC. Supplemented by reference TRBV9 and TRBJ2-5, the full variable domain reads DSGVTQTPKHLITATGQRVTLRCSPRSGDLSVYWYQQSLDQGLQFLIQYYNGEERAKGNILERFSAQQFPDLHSELNLSSLELGDSALYFCASSVGVGQETQYFGPGTRLLVL.